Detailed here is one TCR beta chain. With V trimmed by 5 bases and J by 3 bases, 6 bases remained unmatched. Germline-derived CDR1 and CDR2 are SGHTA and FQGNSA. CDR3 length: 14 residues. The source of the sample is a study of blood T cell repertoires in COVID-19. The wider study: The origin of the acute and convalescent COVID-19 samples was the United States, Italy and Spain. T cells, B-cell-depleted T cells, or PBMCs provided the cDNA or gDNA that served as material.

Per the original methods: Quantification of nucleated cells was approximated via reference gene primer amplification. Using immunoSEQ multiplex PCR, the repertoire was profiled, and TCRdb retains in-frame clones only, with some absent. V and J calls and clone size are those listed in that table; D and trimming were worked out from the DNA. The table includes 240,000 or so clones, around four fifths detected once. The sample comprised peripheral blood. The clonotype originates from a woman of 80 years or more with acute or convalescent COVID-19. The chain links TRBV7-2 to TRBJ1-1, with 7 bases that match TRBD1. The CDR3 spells CASSLETGHTEAFF. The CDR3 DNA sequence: TGTGCCAGCAGCCTTGAGACAGGGCACACTGAAGCTTTCTTT.